Listed below are T cell receptor beta chains from one sample, sequenced in a study of cytomegalovirus exposure and HLA in healthy donors. Only in-frame clones appear in the TCRdb table, and some are missing; sequencing was by immunoSEQ multiplex PCR. The table lists about 180,000 clones, 76% of them singletons. Sequencing was performed on PBMCs. Every receptor here comes from a woman aged 30 to 39 in good health and CMV-seropositive. Both conserved end residues are part of each CDR3. D genes are given only for firm matches. Only part of the rows carry a size: once, few, many, or a class if the clone is expanded.

cdr3_length clone_size j_call d_call v_call cdr3_nt cdr3_aa
15 . TRBJ2-7 . TRBV5-1 TGCGCCAGCAGCTACCGGTTCGGGAGTGGTTACGAGCAGTACTTC CASSYRFGSGYEQYF
13 . TRBJ1-5 . TRBV19 TGTGCCAGTAGGAACACGCGGGGCCAGCCCCAGCATTTT CASRNTRGQPQHF
11 . TRBJ1-1 TRBD1 TRBV5-8 TGTGCCAGCAGCTGGGACAGGGAAGCTTTCTTT CASSWDREAFF
13 . TRBJ2-2 . TRBV5-1 TGCGCCAGCAGCCCCGGGAACACCGGGGAGCTGTTTTTT CASSPGNTGELFF
15 few TRBJ2-2 TRBD1 TRBV11-3 TGTGCCAGCAGCCAAACAGGGGGCGCGACCGGGGAGCTGTTTTTT CASSQTGGATGELFF
13 . TRBJ2-2 . TRBV28 TGTGCCAGCAGGTACATATTCACCGGGGAGCTGTTTTTT CASRYIFTGELFF
12 few TRBJ2-3 TRBD2 TRBV2 TGTGCCACCCGGGGGGGCACAGATACGCAGTATTTT CATRGGTDTQYF
15 . TRBJ2-7 TRBD2 TRBV11-2 TGTGCCAGCAGGGCTAGCGGGGGCCCCTCCTACGAGCAGTACTTC CASRASGGPSYEQYF
18 . TRBJ2-5 TRBD2 TRBV4-1 TGCGCCAGCAGCCCACCGACTAGCGGGGGGGCCTTCTGGGAGACCCAGTACTTC CASSPPTSGGAFWETQYF
16 . TRBJ2-5 . TRBV4-2 TGTGCCAGCAGCCAAGATGGAAGGAAGAGCGCGGAGACCCAGTACTTC CASSQDGRKSAETQYF
15 . TRBJ2-7 TRBD2 TRBV28 TGTGCCAGCAGCACGGCTAGCGGGGGCTCCTACGAGCAGTACTTC CASSTASGGSYEQYF
12 once TRBJ1-1 . TRBV9 TGTGCCAGCAGCCCCCGCGAGACTGAAGCTTTCTTT CASSPRETEAFF
13 . TRBJ2-7 . TRBV6-6 TGTGCCAGCAGTTACCCGGCAGGAAGGGAGCAGTACTTC CASSYPAGREQYF
15 . TRBJ2-5 . TRBV11-3 TGTGCCAGCAGCCTTCAAAGTAGTCTCCAAGAGACCCAGTACTTC CASSLQSSLQETQYF
14 few TRBJ2-7 TRBD2 TRBV19 TGTGCCAGCTCTTCCGGGACTAGCACTCTCGAGCAGTACTTC CASSSGTSTLEQYF
16 . TRBJ2-3 . TRBV9 TGTGCCAGCAGCGTAGGTCAGGCGCCTAGCACAGATACGCAGTATTTT CASSVGQAPSTDTQYF
15 . TRBJ2-3 . TRBV28 TGTGCCAGCAGTTTGCGGGGTCGGATCACAGATACGCAGTATTTT CASSLRGRITDTQYF
15 . TRBJ2-2 . TRBV6-1 TGTGCCAGCATCGACAGACTCGCGAACACCGGGGAGCTGTTTTTT CASIDRLANTGELFF
15 . TRBJ2-2 . TRBV6-6 TGTGCCAGCAGAATTGGACAAGTAGAAGTCGGGGAGCTGTTTTTT CASRIGQVEVGELFF
17 . TRBJ2-1 TRBD2 TRBV9 TGTGCCAGCAGCGTAGTTAGTAGCGGGGGCGTTCCCAATGAGCAGTTCTTC CASSVVSSGGVPNEQFF
15 . TRBJ1-2 . TRBV6-1 TGTGCCAGCAGTGAAGCGGGGCGGGACGGATATGGCTACACCTTC CASSEAGRDGYGYTF
13 . TRBJ1-6 . TRBV11-2 TGTGCCAGCAGCTTAGAGAGAAATTCACCCCTCCACTTT CASSLERNSPLHF
17 . TRBJ2-3 . TRBV7-2 TGTGCCAGCAGCTTAGAGTCAGGTGGGCAGGGTTCCAATACGCAGTATTTT CASSLESGGQGSNTQYF
12 once TRBJ2-7 . TRBV27 TGTGCCAGCAGCTCCTCTCCCTACGAGCAGTACTTC CASSSSPYEQYF
15 . TRBJ2-3 . TRBV10-1 TGCGCCAGCAGTGAGGGAGGGCTAGGGGCAGATACGCAGTATTTT CASSEGGLGADTQYF
16 few TRBJ1-4 . TRBV18 TGTGCCAGCTCCCCGGGACTGCGGGAGAGCGGAGAAAAACTGTTTTTT CASSPGLRESGEKLFF
13 . TRBJ1-2 . TRBV2 TGTGCCAGCAGAATAGCGGGGGGAGATGGCTACACCTTC CASRIAGGDGYTF
15 . TRBJ1-2 . TRBV4-3 TGCGCCAGCAGCCCTAACCGCGCGGGCCTCTATGGCTACACCTTC CASSPNRAGLYGYTF
11 . TRBJ1-2 . TRBV28 TGTGCCAGCAGTTTATGGGGGCGAAAGGAATTC CASSLWGRKEF
13 . TRBJ2-1 TRBD1 TRBV7-9 TGTGCCAGCAGCTTAGGGACAGGGAATGAGCAGTTCTTC CASSLGTGNEQFF
17 . TRBJ1-2 TRBD1 TRBV28 TGTGCCATCCTATTTCGGGGGGGGACCAGGGGGTCGAGTGGCTACACCTTC CAILFRGGTRGSSGYTF
15 . TRBJ2-7 . TRBV11-2 TGTGCCAGCAGCTTGGGGGCAGGGGAGCTCTACGAGCAGTACTTC CASSLGAGELYEQYF
19 once TRBJ2-6 TRBD2 TRBV10-2 TGCGCCAGCAGTGAGTTCGGGACTAGCGGACCCTCTGGGGCCAACGTCCTGACTTTC CASSEFGTSGPSGANVLTF
15 few TRBJ2-1 TRBD2 TRBV5-1 TGCGCCAGCAGCTTCGTCCCACTAGCGGTCAATGAGCAGTTCTTC CASSFVPLAVNEQFF
16 . TRBJ1-5 . TRBV28 TGTGCCAGCACCGCCCCGATACAGGATTTAAATCAGCCCCAGCATTTT CASTAPIQDLNQPQHF
15 . TRBJ1-5 TRBD1 TRBV19 TGTGCCAGTAGTCAAGACAGGGGGCGAAGTCAGCCCCAGCATTTT CASSQDRGRSQPQHF
16 . TRBJ2-1 TRBD2 TRBV4-2 TGTGCCAGCAGCCTGACTAGCGGCAGCTCCTACAATGAGCAGTTCTTC CASSLTSGSSYNEQFF
17 . TRBJ2-3 TRBD1 TRBV2 TGTGCCAGCAGTGAAGGGGCAGGGGGTAAAAGCACAGATACGCAGTATTTT CASSEGAGGKSTDTQYF
15 . TRBJ2-4 . TRBV28 TGTGCCAGCACCGGGACACGACTCGGCAAAAACATTCAGTACTTC CASTGTRLGKNIQYF
15 few TRBJ1-5 . TRBV5-3 TGTGCCAGAAGCTTGAATAGTCCCAGCAATCAGCCCCAGCATTTT CARSLNSPSNQPQHF